This is a list of T cell receptor beta chains from one sample in a study of cytomegalovirus exposure and HLA in healthy donors. Assay used: immunoSEQ multiplex PCR; TCRdb lists only in-frame clones, some missing. The sample has about 150,000 clones. Sequencing was done on a sample of PBMCs. Receptor source: a woman between 50 and 59 years old in good health and CMV-seronegative. CDR3s leave out the opening cysteine and the closing phenylalanine or tryptophan.

V gene,CDR3 protein
TRBV27,ASSLFHPGMGINTEAF
TRBV7-6,ASSLGGQGDTEAF
TRBV30,AWRIGQGHPTNYGYT
TRBV7-8,ASSFQGDGELF
TRBV7-2,ASSLGTVSDNEQF
TRBV7-2,ASSSHRGGYGYT
TRBV18,ASSPPAGVDTEAF
TRBV4-2,ASSQDRGSTGELF
TRBV7-9,ASTSGGYGYT
TRBV4-2,ASSQDAGTSYEQY
TRBV6-1,ASSELGGQGAYYGYT
TRBV5-1,ASSLGWGRNTEAF
TRBV2,ATQGPGESRGTDTQY
TRBV27,ASSFGTALEQY
TRBV7-3,ASSVGGGLDTQY
TRBV18,ASSPPGGSGGLGTEAF
TRBV30,AWSVPQTGELF
TRBV6-6,ASSHPDRGNTEAF
TRBV7-6,ASSLLPLTDTQY
TRBV5-1,ASSLIADEQY
TRBV6-5,ASSRLAGDETQY
TRBV7-2,ASSSDKIPYEQY
TRBV5-1,ASSLKPESYGYT
TRBV6-5,ASRKRQESYEQY
TRBV10-3,AISEARGWPPLH
TRBV6-1,ASSAYIQVSNQPQH
TRBV7-2,ARKLWTFSYEQY
TRBV27,ASSFSLGANVLT
TRBV5-4,ASSPGTGTSNSPLH
TRBV29-1,SVELVNTEAF
TRBV6-1,ASRIRTGRLETQY
TRBV6-5,ASRNREKLF
TRBV4-3,ASSQDHRGGREADEQF
TRBV4-1,ASSQGRDRGYGYT
TRBV6-4,ASSDTSEAF
TRBV28,ASSLPGDPSAYNEQF
TRBV4-2,ASSQDGDRGYEQY
TRBV7-3,ASSHDMSSGANVLT
TRBV7-8,ASSSASGNSNQPQH
TRBV6-5,AVRGGGGYGYT
TRBV18,ASSPPLAGGLNEQF
TRBV19,ASTIGNSNQPQH
TRBV6-1,ASSEDRVATEAF
TRBV6-1,ASREAGGFTGELF
TRBV11-2,ASSTARVNYGYT
TRBV19,ASSIGGGGAKNIQY
TRBV6-6,ASSYSGQGGYEQY
TRBV4-1,ASSPSGSGNTIY
TRBV19,ASSILGGEQF
TRBV5-1,ASSPGTGADNEQF
TRBV4-2,ASSQDVGGSEAF
TRBV6-5,ASSQGIAGVCF
TRBV28,ASSTGTSGSSTDTQY
TRBV9,ASSADDRVYGYT
TRBV5-1,ASSYQPTEQETQY
TRBV4-2,ASSLGQGGQPQH
TRBV4-2,ASSQEVTGGFGYT
TRBV7-2,ASSLRGVDTDTQY
TRBV7-7,ASSLGLTGTQY
TRBV7-8,ASSLGQAYNQPQH